This T cell receptor beta chain was captured in a study of control samples from healthy donors and cancer patients. TCRdb's copy holds only in-frame clones and misses some; the assay was immunoSEQ multiplex PCR. The repertoire includes under 85,000 clones, 65% to 90% of them detected once, and roughly 12% sits in the top ten. Trimming shortened V by 4 bases and J by 6 bases, and 19 bases separated the two germline ends. This CDR3 has 15 amino acids. The germline CDR1 and CDR2 sequences are SNHLY and FYNNEI. The TCR sequence derives from a man between 60 and 70 years old with head and neck cancer. The J gene is TRBJ2-7, the V gene TRBV2; maybe TRBD1 (5 bases). The sequenced sample was PBMCs. Here the CDR3 reads CASSGQQVLVVEQYF. The DNA of the CDR3 is TGTGCCAGCAGTGGTCAACAGGTCCTAGTGGTCGAGCAGTACTTC. The full variable domain, in which reference TRBV2 and TRBJ2-7 provide the parts outside the CDR3, is EPEVTQTPSHQVTQMGQEVILRCVPISNHLYFYWYRQILGQKVEFLVSFYNNEISEKSEIFDDQFSVERPDGSNFTLKIRSTKLEDSAMYFCASSGQQVLVVEQYFGPGTRLTVT.